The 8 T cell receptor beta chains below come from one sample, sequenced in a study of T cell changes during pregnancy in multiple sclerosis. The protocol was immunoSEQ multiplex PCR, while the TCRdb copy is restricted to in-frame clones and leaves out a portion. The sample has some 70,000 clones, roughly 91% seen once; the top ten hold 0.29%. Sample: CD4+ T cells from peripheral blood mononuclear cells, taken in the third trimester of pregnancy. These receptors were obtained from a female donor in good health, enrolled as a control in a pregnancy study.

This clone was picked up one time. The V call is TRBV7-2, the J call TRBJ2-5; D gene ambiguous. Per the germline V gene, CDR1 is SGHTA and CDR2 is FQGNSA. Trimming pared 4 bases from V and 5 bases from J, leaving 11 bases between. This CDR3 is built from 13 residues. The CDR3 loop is CASSSSFGETQYF. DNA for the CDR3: TGTGCCAGCAGCTCAAGTTTCGGGGAGACCCAGTACTTC.

The CDR3 coding sequence is TGTGCCACCAGCAGAGACAGGGGGCTGGACTATGGCTACACCTTC. Amino acids: CATSRDRGLDYGYTF. The chain combines TRBV15 with TRBJ1-2, with 8 bases aligning to TRBD1. The CDR3 loop spans 15 amino acids. The germline gives CDR1 LNHNV, CDR2 YYDKDF (reference sequence). J gave up 3 bases and V 0 bases, and 3 bases lay outside the gene matches.

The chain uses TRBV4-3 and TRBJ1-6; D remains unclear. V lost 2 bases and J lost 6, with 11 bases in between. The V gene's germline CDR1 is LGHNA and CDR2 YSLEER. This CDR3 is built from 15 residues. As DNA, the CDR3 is TGCGCCAGCAGCCAAACTGGAGAACCTAATTCACCCCTCCACTTT. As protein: CASSQTGEPNSPLHF.

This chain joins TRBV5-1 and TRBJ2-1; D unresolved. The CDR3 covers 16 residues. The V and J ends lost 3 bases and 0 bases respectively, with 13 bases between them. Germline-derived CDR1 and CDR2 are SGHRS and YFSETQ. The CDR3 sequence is CASSWLQVSSYNEQFF. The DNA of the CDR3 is TGCGCCAGCAGCTGGCTCCAGGTTAGCTCCTACAATGAGCAGTTCTTC.

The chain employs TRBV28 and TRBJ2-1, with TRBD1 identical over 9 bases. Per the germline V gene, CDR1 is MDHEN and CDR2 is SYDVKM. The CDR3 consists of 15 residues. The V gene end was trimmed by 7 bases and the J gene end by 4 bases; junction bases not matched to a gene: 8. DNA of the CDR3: TGTGCCAGCAACACTAGGGGACAGGGATACAATGAGCAGTTCTTC. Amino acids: CASNTRGQGYNEQFF.

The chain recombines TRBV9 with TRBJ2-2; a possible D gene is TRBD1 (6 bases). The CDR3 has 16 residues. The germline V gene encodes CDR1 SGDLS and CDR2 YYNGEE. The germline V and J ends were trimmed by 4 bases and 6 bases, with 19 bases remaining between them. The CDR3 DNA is TGTGCCAGCAGCAGAGAAAGGGGGTTAAATGCCGGGGAGCTGTTTTTT. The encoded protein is CASSRERGLNAGELFF.

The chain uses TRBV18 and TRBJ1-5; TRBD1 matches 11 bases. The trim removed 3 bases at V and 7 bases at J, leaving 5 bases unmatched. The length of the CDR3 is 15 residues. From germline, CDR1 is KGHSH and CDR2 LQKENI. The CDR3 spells CASSPGQGAEQPQHF. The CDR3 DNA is TGTGCCAGCTCACCTGGACAGGGGGCCGAACAGCCCCAGCATTTT.

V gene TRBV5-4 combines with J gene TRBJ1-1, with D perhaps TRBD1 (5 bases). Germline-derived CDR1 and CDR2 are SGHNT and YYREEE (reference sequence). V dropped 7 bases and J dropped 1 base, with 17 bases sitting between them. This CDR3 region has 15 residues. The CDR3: CASATGGIGNTEAFF. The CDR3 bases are TGTGCCAGCGCTACGGGGGGAATTGGGAACACTGAAGCTTTCTTT.